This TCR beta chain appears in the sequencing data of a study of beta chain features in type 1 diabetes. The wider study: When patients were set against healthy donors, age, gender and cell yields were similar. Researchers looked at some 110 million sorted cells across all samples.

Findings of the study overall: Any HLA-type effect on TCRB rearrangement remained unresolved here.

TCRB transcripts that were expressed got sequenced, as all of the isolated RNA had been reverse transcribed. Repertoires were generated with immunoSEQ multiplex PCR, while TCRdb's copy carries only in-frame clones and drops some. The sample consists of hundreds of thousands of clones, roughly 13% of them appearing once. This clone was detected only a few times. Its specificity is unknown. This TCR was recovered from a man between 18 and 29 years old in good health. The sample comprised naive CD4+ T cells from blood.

DNA of the CDR3: TGTGCCTGGCTTAGCGGGAGTTACCATGAGCAGTTCTTC. It is translated as CAWLSGSYHEQFF. The rearrangement joins TRBV30 to TRBJ2-1, with 9 nucleotides matching TRBD2. This CDR3 contains 13 residues. V lost 5 bases to trimming and J lost 8 bases; unmatched junction nucleotides: 7. In germline, CDR1 is GTSNPN, CDR2 SVGIG (reference sequence).